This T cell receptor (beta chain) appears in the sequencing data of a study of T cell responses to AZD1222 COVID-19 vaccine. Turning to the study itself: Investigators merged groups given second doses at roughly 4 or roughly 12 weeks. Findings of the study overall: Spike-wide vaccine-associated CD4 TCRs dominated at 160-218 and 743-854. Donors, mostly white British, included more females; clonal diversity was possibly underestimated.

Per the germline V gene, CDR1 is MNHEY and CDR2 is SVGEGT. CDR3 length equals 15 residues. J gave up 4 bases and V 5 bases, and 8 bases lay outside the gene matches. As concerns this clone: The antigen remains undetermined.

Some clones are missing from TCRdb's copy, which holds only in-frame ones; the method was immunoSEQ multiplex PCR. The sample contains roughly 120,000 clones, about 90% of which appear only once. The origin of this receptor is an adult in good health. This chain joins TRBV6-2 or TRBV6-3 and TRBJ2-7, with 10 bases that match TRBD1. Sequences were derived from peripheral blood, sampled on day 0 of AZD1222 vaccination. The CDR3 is CASSTRDRGLYEQYF. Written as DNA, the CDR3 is TGTGCCAGCAGTACCCGAGACAGGGGGCTTTACGAGCAGTACTTC.